The source of this TCR beta chain is a study of blood T cell repertoires in COVID-19. Whole-study context: Both acute and convalescent COVID-19 samples were obtained from the United States, Italy and Spain. Sources were T cells, B-cell-depleted T cells, or PBMCs; the material itself was cDNA or gDNA.

As processed by the authors: Reference gene primer amplification gave estimated nucleated cell counts. Only in-frame clones appear in the TCRdb table, and some are missing; sequencing was by immunoSEQ multiplex PCR. Clone size and the V and J calls come from that table; the DNA yielded D and trimming. Of about 150,000 clones listed, 87% were seen once; the top ten hold about 5%. In its sample, this clone was seen once. Losses at the gene ends were 4 bases for V and 1 base for J; bases not matched to a gene: 8. Germline CDR1 and CDR2: LNHNV and YYDKDF (reference sequence). The CDR3 loop spans 16 amino acids.

The sequence was collected from a human donor in a cohort sampled during active COVID-19. Sequencing was carried out using peripheral blood. This chain connects TRBV15 to TRBJ2-5; 8 positions match TRBD2. The CDR3 loop reads CATSIRISGAQETQYF. For the CDR3, the DNA is TGTGCCACCAGCATTCGGATTAGCGGGGCCCAAGAGACCCAGTACTTC.